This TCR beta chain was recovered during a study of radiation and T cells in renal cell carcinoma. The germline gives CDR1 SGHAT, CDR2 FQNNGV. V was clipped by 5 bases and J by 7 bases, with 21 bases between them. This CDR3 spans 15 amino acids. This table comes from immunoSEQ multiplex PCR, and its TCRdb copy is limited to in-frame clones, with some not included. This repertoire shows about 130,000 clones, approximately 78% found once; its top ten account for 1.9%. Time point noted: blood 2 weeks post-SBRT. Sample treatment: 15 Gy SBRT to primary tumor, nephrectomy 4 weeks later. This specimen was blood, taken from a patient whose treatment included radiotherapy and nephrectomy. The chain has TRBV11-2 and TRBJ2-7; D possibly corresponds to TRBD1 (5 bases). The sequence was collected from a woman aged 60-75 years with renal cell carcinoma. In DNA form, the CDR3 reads TGTGCCAGCAGCCAGAACAGGCTATATCGCGCTGAGCAGTACTTC. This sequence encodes CASSQNRLYRAEQYF.